What follows are 12 T cell receptor beta chains derived from one specimen sequenced in a study of blood T cells in healthy people across ages. With a J-beta primer mix and a sample-barcoded 5' primer, a second PCR ran 7 to 11 cycles. Each CDR3 protein gets one entry after TCRdb re-called the 5' RACE reads with MiXCR. The repertoire holds more than 1 million distinct CDR3 sequences, with around 43% as singletons. The sequencing input was blood. The receptors shown here come from a woman aged 55 to 70 in good health.

The DNA of the CDR3 is TGTGCCAGCAGCTTAGTAGGTCAGGGGGCATTAGAGACCCAGTACTTC. Protein sequence: CASSLVGQGALETQYF. This chain uses TRBV7-8 with TRBJ2-5; TRBD1 matches 8 bases. The CDR3 loop spans 16 amino acids. The V gene end was trimmed by 1 base and the J gene end by 4 bases; junction bases not matched to a gene: 8. CDR1 is SGHVS, CDR2 FQNEAQ, per germline.

This sequence joins TRBV3-1 and TRBJ2-3; D is perhaps TRBD1 (6 bases). Per the germline V gene, CDR1 is LGHDT and CDR2 is YNNKEL (reference sequence). V lost 1 base and J lost 10, with 12 bases in between. CDR3 size: 13 residues. CDR3 nucleotides: TGTGCCAGCAGCCAAGTAGGTGGGGGCGCGCAGTATTTT. This translates into CASSQVGGGAQYF.

The rearrangement uses TRBV28 and TRBJ2-6, with D uncertain. Germline V gene sequence: CDR1 MDHEN, CDR2 SYDVKM. This CDR3 is built from 16 residues. With 2 bases removed from V and 1 base from J, the gap between germline ends came to 9 bases. CDR3 protein: CASSLPRLSGANVLTF. CDR3 coding DNA: TGTGCCAGCAGTTTACCCCGGTTATCTGGGGCCAACGTCCTGACTTTC.

The chain combines TRBV28 with TRBJ2-7; 10 nucleotides agree with TRBD2. The V segment lost 7 bases and the J segment 0 bases; nucleotides outside the gene matches: 9. Looked up from germline, CDR1 is MDHEN and CDR2 is SYDVKM. The CDR3 spans 16 residues. The CDR3 region has the DNA TGTGCCAGCACGGGTAGCGGGAGGTCTAGCTCCTACGAGCAGTACTTC. Protein: CASTGSGRSSSYEQYF.

This clonotype was observed a few times. The V and J genes are TRBV6-5 and TRBJ2-2, with D uncertain. CDR1 and CDR2 from the germline V gene are MNHEY and SVGAGI. Trimming stripped 7 bases from V and 6 bases from J, with 12 bases between. This CDR3 is 13 amino acids long. CDR3 sequence (DNA): TGTGCCAGCAAGCTCCAAGGGTCCGGGGAGCTGTTTTTT. Protein sequence: CASKLQGSGELFF.

CDR3 nucleotides: TGTGCCAGCATCGAACTAGTGGGAGGGAAGACCCAGTACTTC. Protein product: CASIELVGGKTQYF. The chain links TRBV2 to TRBJ2-5; the match to TRBD2 covers 7 bases. Germline CDR1 SNHLY, CDR2 FYNNEI. With V trimmed by 7 bases and J by 6 bases, 11 bases remained unmatched. This CDR3 has 14 residues.

A word on this clonotype: One end of the junction does not line up with germline, which may come from a read error. The CDR3 region is CVSSAGLAGSGANVLTF. The CDR3 DNA is TGTGTCAGCAGTGCAGGACTAGCGGGAAGTGGGGCCAACGTCCTGACTTTC. V usage is TRBV12-3 or TRBV12-4 and J usage is TRBJ2-6, with 12 bases fitting TRBD2. CDR3 size: 17 residues.

As regards this clonotype: The junction and the germline gene differ at one end; a read error may be behind it. The chain carries TRBV5-4 and TRBJ2-5; D uncertain. The better agreement between TRBJ2-7 and the DNA end casts doubt on the J call. The CDR3 totals 15 residues. Germline loops: CDR1 SGHNT, CDR2 YYREEE (reference sequence). The CDR3 loop reads CASSFTPYVSDEQYF. CDR3 nucleotides: TGTGCCAGCAGCTTTACCCCCTACGTCTCCGACGAGCAGTACTTC.

In its sample, this clonotype was seen a few times. V and J are TRBV20-1 and TRBJ2-1; tentative D call: TRBD2 (7 bases). V lost 7 bases and J lost 10, with 14 bases in between. Germline CDR1 is DFQATT and CDR2 is SNEGSKA (reference sequence). The CDR3 covers 11 residues. As DNA, the CDR3 is TGCAGTGTTCCGGGCGGGGGCGAGCAGTTCTTC. This encodes CSVPGGGEQFF.

This clonotype appeared once. The chain joins TRBV29-1 to TRBJ1-1; D ambiguous. This CDR3 has 14 residues. V was pared by 4 bases and J by 3 bases, with 15 bases between. Germline V CDR1 and CDR2: SQVTM, ANQGSEA. The CDR3 nucleotides are TGCAGCGTTGTGGTCCAGACGAAGTACACTGAAGCTTTCTTT. Residues: CSVVVQTKYTEAFF.

The chain joins TRBV7-9 to TRBJ2-1; TRBD2 aligns across 12 bases. The germline CDR1 and CDR2 sequences are SEHNR and FQNEAQ (reference sequence). There are 17 residues in the CDR3. With V trimmed by 4 bases and J by 4 bases, 8 bases remained unmatched. CDR3 sequence: CASSSTRLAGVYNEQFF. The CDR3 nucleotides read TGTGCCAGCAGCTCAACAAGACTAGCGGGAGTGTACAATGAGCAGTTCTTC.

The V gene is TRBV6-6, the J gene TRBJ1-2; no clear D. The germline V gene has CDR1 MNHNY and CDR2 SVGAGI (reference sequence). CDR3 size: 13 residues. V was trimmed by 4 bases and J by 8 bases, leaving 14 bases between them. CDR3 amino acids: CASSSRREQGYTF. Written as DNA, the CDR3 is TGTGCCAGCAGTTCACGACGTGAGCAGGGCTACACCTTC.